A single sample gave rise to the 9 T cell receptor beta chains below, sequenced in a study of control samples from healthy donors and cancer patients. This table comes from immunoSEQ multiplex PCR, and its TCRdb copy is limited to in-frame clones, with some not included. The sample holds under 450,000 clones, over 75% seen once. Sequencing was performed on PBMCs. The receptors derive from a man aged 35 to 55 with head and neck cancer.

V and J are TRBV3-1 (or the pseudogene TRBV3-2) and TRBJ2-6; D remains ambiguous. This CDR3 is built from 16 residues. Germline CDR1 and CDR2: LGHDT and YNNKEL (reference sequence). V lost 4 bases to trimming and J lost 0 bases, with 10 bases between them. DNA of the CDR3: TGTGCCAGCAGCCCCGGCCCAAACTCTGGGGCCAACGTCCTGACTTTC. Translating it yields CASSPGPNSGANVLTF.

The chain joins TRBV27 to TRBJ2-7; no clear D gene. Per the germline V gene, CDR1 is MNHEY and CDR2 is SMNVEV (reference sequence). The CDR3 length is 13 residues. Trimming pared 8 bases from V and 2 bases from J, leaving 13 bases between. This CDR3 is CASRSGGTYEQYF. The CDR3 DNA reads TGTGCCAGCCGGTCCGGCGGAACCTACGAGCAGTACTTC.

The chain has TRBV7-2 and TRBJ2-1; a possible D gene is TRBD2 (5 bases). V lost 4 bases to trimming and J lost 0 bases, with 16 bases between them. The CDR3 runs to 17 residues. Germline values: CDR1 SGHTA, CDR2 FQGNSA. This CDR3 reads CASSSPDGETSYNEQFF. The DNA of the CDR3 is TGTGCCAGCAGCTCTCCCGACGGGGAAACCTCCTACAATGAGCAGTTCTTC.

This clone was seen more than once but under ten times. The CDR3 nucleotides read TGTGCCAGTAAAGAGGGACAGGGGCCCACCGGGGAGCTGTTTTTT. Its translation is CASKEGQGPTGELFF. The rearrangement links TRBV19 to TRBJ2-2, with TRBD1 matching over 10 bases. This CDR3 is 15 amino acids long. Germline CDR1 LNHDA, CDR2 SQIVND (reference sequence). Unmatched junction bases numbered 6, after V lost 7 bases and J lost 4 bases.

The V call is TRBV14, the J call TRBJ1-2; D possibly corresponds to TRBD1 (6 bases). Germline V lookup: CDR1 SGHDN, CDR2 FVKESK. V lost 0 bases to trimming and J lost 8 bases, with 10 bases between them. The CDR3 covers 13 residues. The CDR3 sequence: CASSQDDRFGYTF. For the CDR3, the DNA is TGTGCCAGCAGCCAAGACGACAGGTTCGGCTACACCTTC.

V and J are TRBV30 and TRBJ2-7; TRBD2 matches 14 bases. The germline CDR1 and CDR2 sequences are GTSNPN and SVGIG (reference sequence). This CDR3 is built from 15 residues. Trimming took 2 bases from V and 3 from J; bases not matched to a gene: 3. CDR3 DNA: TGTGCCTGGAGTACCGGGACTAGCGGGAGCTACGAGCAGTACTTC. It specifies CAWSTGTSGSYEQYF.

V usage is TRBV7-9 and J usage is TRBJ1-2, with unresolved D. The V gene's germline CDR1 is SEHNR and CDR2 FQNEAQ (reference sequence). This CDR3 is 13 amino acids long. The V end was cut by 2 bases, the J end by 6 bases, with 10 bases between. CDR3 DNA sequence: TGTGCCAGCAGCTTAAACTCTGGGAATGGCTACACCTTC. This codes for CASSLNSGNGYTF.

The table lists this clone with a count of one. The CDR3 protein is CASSPGTGGFYEQYF. CDR3 DNA: TGTGCCAGCAGCCCAGGGACAGGGGGGTTTTACGAGCAGTACTTC. The chain joins TRBV11-2 to TRBJ2-7, with 11 bases identical to TRBD1. The ends lost 5 bases at V and 4 bases at J; junction bases unmatched: 7. CDR3 length: 15 residues. Germline loops: CDR1 SGHAT, CDR2 FQNNGV.

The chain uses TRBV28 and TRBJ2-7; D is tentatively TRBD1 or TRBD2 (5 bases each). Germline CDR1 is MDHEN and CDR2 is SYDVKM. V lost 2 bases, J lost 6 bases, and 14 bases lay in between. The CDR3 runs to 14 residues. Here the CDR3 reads CASSLLGPVGEQYF. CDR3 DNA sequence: TGTGCCAGCAGTTTACTGGGACCAGTGGGCGAGCAGTACTTC.